Below are 24 T cell receptor beta chains sequenced from a single sample in a study of T-cell memory formation after mild COVID-19. TCRdb redid the calling of the 5' RACE reads with MiXCR, one entry per CDR3 protein. The data show around 410,000 distinct CDR3 sequences, 20% to 30% seen once. Sequencing was carried out using PBMCs or a T cell subset sorted from them (not recorded which). The receptors shown here come from an adult woman who had mild COVID-19 (a few samples of this study predate the infection). Cell type and time point are not known.

V and J are TRBV7-2 and TRBJ2-3, with D possibly matching TRBD2 (5 bases). Germline V gene sequence: CDR1 SGHTA, CDR2 FQGNSA. Trimming left V 2 bases short and J 6 bases short, with 12 bases between. This CDR3 has 14 residues. The CDR3 protein is CASSLPTRGDTQYF. The CDR3 DNA follows: TGTGCCAGCAGCTTACCAACTCGCGGGGATACGCAGTATTTT.

The rearrangement uses TRBV7-9 and TRBJ2-7; 12 bases are shared with TRBD1. With V trimmed by 4 bases and J by 4 bases, 5 bases remained unmatched. Germline CDR1 reads SEHNR; CDR2 reads FQNEAQ (reference sequence). This CDR3 has 15 amino acids. The CDR3 spells CASSSWDRGRYEQYF. In nucleotides, the CDR3 is TGTGCCAGCAGCTCCTGGGACAGGGGGCGTTACGAGCAGTACTTC.

V gene TRBV7-2 combines with J gene TRBJ2-1; D assignment may be TRBD1 or TRBD2 (5 bases each). This CDR3 region has 13 residues. In germline, CDR1 is SGHTA, CDR2 FQGNSA. V was pared by 5 bases and J by 6 bases, with 11 bases between. Here the CDR3 DNA reads TGTGCCAGCAGCCTACTCGGGACCAATGAGCAGTTCTTC. It yields the protein CASSLLGTNEQFF.

The table lists this clonotype with a few counts. The chain recombines TRBV20-1 with TRBJ2-3; TRBD1 matches 11 bases. The V segment lost 7 bases and the J segment 4 bases; nucleotides outside the gene matches: 4. CDR3 length: 13 residues. CDR1 and CDR2 from the germline V gene are DFQATT and SNEGSKA (reference sequence). The CDR3 DNA sequence: TGCAGTGTTGGACAGGGGGCGTCAGATACGCAGTATTTT. Protein: CSVGQGASDTQYF.

A few counts support this clonotype. The chain couples TRBV30 to TRBJ2-7; TRBD1 matches at 7 bases. CDR1 and CDR2 (germline): GTSNPN, SVGIG (reference sequence). Germline trimming cut 8 bases from V and 2 bases from J; bases unmatched to any gene: 18. The CDR3 has 16 residues. The CDR3 nucleotides read TGTGCCCTCAAGGGCCGGTACAGGGGATCGACCTACGAGCAGTACTTC. It codes for CALKGRYRGSTYEQYF.

J is TRBJ2-3 and V is TRBV18; possible D gene TRBD1, 6 bases. The CDR3 consists of 11 residues. Germline CDR1 KGHSH, CDR2 LQKENI. V lost 8 bases and J lost 5, with 8 bases in between. The CDR3 loop reads CASAGEDTQYF. The CDR3, as DNA: TGTGCCAGCGCAGGGGAAGATACGCAGTATTTT.

This chain uses TRBV10-3 with TRBJ2-7, with D unclear. Germline CDR1 is ENHRY and CDR2 is SYGVKD. Trimming removed 6 bases at V and 0 bases at J, with 15 bases between. The CDR3 runs to 15 residues. CDR3 in amino acids: CAISLRQPGSYEQYF. The CDR3 coding sequence is TGTGCCATCAGCCTGCGTCAACCTGGCTCCTACGAGCAGTACTTC.

On this clonotype: This could be a read error, since a much larger clone is one nucleotide away. Here the CDR3 DNA reads TGTGCCAGCAGCGGGAACTCCTACGAGCAGTACTTC. This translates into CASSGNSYEQYF. V gene TRBV9 combines with J gene TRBJ2-7; D not certain. Germline values: CDR1 SGDLS, CDR2 YYNGEE. With 3 bases removed from V and 0 bases from J, the gap between germline ends came to 4 bases. This CDR3 has 12 amino acids.

This clonotype appeared a few times. The chain couples TRBV24-1 to TRBJ1-5; D unresolved. Trimming removed 2 bases at V and 4 bases at J, with 14 bases between. In germline, CDR1 is KGHDR, CDR2 SFDVKD. This CDR3 region has 16 residues. CDR3 nucleotides: TGTGCCACCAGTGATTCCCCGAAGGGTTGGAATCAGCCCCAGCATTTT. Translation gives CATSDSPKGWNQPQHF.

The V call is TRBV9, the J call TRBJ1-6; weak D call: TRBD1 (5 bases). The germline CDR1 and CDR2 sequences are SGDLS and YYNGEE. The length of the CDR3 is 15 residues. V was clipped by 4 bases and J by 7 bases, with 15 bases between them. The CDR3 bases are TGTGCCAGCAGCTCTGAGGGCAGGGAGAATTCACCCCTCCACTTT. It yields the protein CASSSEGRENSPLHF. The full variable domain, its missing parts supplied by reference TRBV9 and TRBJ1-6, is DSGVTQTPKHLITATGQRVTLRCSPRSGDLSVYWYQQSLDQGLQFLIQYYNGEERAKGNILERFSAQQFPDLHSELNLSSLELGDSALYFCASSSEGRENSPLHFGNGTRLTVT.

This clonotype was seen only a few times. The chain joins TRBV15 to TRBJ2-7, with 8 bases matching TRBD2. This CDR3 has 16 residues. In germline, CDR1 is LNHNV, CDR2 YYDKDF (reference sequence). V lost 0 bases to trimming and J lost 5 bases; unmatched junction nucleotides: 9. DNA of the CDR3: TGTGCCACCAGCAGAGATCGCGGGGGGTCGGCAAACGAGCAGTACTTC. Translation: CATSRDRGGSANEQYF.

The V and J genes are TRBV25-1 and TRBJ2-7, with unresolved D. From germline, CDR1 is MGHDK and CDR2 SYGVNS. Trimming removed 4 bases at V and 4 bases at J, with 14 bases between. The CDR3 has 14 amino acids. The DNA of the CDR3 is TGTGCCAGCAGTGGCCCCTCGGAACTATACGAGCAGTACTTC. Protein product: CASSGPSELYEQYF.

The rearrangement links TRBV7-3 to TRBJ2-1, with D maybe TRBD2 (6 bases). Germline V CDR1 and CDR2: SGHTA, FQGTGA. Trimming shortened V by 5 bases and J by 0 bases, and 23 bases separated the two germline ends. The CDR3 totals 19 residues. CDR3 amino acids: CASSRGGPSVAPSYNEQFF. The CDR3 DNA reads TGTGCCAGCAGCAGAGGAGGGCCGTCTGTCGCCCCCTCCTACAATGAGCAGTTCTTC.

This clonotype has more than one count but fewer than ten. V and J are TRBV4-1 and TRBJ2-1; TRBD2 aligns across 7 bases. Germline CDR1 reads MGHRA; CDR2 reads YSYEKL. The CDR3 runs 13 residues. The J segment lost 8 bases and the V segment lost 4 bases, leaving 5 bases of the junction unmatched. The CDR3 region is CASSRGTIDEQFF. As DNA, the CDR3 is TGCGCCAGCAGCCGCGGGACTATCGATGAGCAGTTCTTC.

J is TRBJ2-5 and V is TRBV7-9, with 7 bases lining up with TRBD2. The germline V gene has CDR1 SEHNR and CDR2 FQNEAQ (reference sequence). V lost 5 bases, J lost 4 bases, and 13 bases stayed unmatched. This CDR3 spans 16 amino acids. The CDR3 loop reads CASSGVGVQRGETQYF. The CDR3 DNA reads TGTGCCAGCAGCGGTGTGGGGGTTCAGCGGGGAGAGACCCAGTACTTC.

This clonotype was counted only a few times. The chain carries TRBV29-1 and TRBJ2-5, with TRBD2 as a possible D gene (5 bases). CDR3 length: 13 amino acids. With 1 base removed from V and 2 bases from J, the gap between germline ends came to 8 bases. Germline CDR1 and CDR2: SQVTM and ANQGSEA. The CDR3 coding sequence is TGCAGCGTTGAAGGGACGGGACAAGAGACCCAGTACTTC. Protein product: CSVEGTGQETQYF.

This clonotype has more than one count but fewer than ten. V is TRBV11-2 and J is TRBJ2-3; no firm D call. Trimming took off 5 bases at V and 2 bases at J, with 14 bases between the two ends. The CDR3 length is 15 residues. The germline CDR1 and CDR2 sequences are SGHAT and FQNNGV. The CDR3, as DNA: TGTGCCAGCAGCCCTTCCCATCACTTCACAGATACGCAGTATTTT. It is translated as CASSPSHHFTDTQYF.

The chain has TRBV6-5 and TRBJ2-7; D is unclear. The CDR3 sequence is 15 residues long. V lost 4 bases and J 2 bases, leaving 15 bases between the germline ends. Germline V gene data show CDR1 as MNHEY and CDR2 as SVGAGI. The CDR3 bases are TGTGCCAGCAGTTTTGCCTTGGCAGCTCCCTACGAGCAGTACTTC. Translation gives CASSFALAAPYEQYF.

This clonotype was seen a few times. The chain employs TRBV19 and TRBJ2-2, with D uncertain. CDR1 and CDR2 from the germline V gene are LNHDA and SQIVND (reference sequence). This CDR3 has 11 amino acids. V was shortened by 7 bases and J by 7 bases, with 7 bases between the two germline ends. Here the CDR3 DNA reads TGTGCCAGTACTTCATACGGGGAGCTGTTTTTT. The encoded protein is CASTSYGELFF.

The V gene is TRBV5-1, the J gene TRBJ2-1; 8 positions agree with TRBD2. Germline V lookup: CDR1 SGHRS, CDR2 YFSETQ. V trimming: 7 bases; J trimming: 2 bases; junction bases outside the gene matches: 5. The CDR3 sequence is 14 residues long. The CDR3 here is CASSGGSAYNEQFF. In DNA form, the CDR3 reads TGCGCCAGCTCGGGGGGGTCGGCCTACAATGAGCAGTTCTTC.

The table lists this clonotype with a few counts. The chain recombines TRBV6-5 with TRBJ2-6; D may be TRBD2 (5 bases). Trimming pared 2 bases from V and 3 bases from J, leaving 8 bases between. Germline V CDR1 and CDR2: MNHEY, SVGAGI. The CDR3 sequence is 15 residues long. In nucleotides, the CDR3 is TGTGCCAGCAGTTACCTCAGCGGTGGGGCCAACGTCCTGACTTTC. This gives the protein CASSYLSGGANVLTF.

The genes are TRBV7-9 and TRBJ1-1, with D perhaps TRBD1 (5 bases). CDR3 length: 14 residues. Trimming left V 6 bases short and J 5 bases short, with 16 bases between. Germline loops: CDR1 SEHNR, CDR2 FQNEAQ (reference sequence). Here the CDR3 DNA reads TGTGCCAGCAGTCCCACTCCCGGGGGGACTGAAGCTTTCTTT. Translation gives CASSPTPGGTEAFF.

The CDR3 nucleotides are TGTGCCAGCCTTACCAGCTACGAGCAGTACTTC. Protein: CASLTSYEQYF. The rearrangement joins TRBV6-6 to TRBJ2-7, with D unresolved. The ends were cut back, 8 bases at V and 3 bases at J, with 8 bases in the middle. In germline, CDR1 is MNHNY, CDR2 SVGAGI (reference sequence). The CDR3 length is 11 residues.

This clonotype has just a few counts. The rearrangement joins TRBV6-5 to TRBJ1-2; possibly TRBD1 for D (6 bases). V lost 2 bases to trimming and J lost 4 bases, with 8 bases between them. Germline lookup yields CDR1 MNHEY and CDR2 SVGAGI. This CDR3 comprises 13 residues. The chain's CDR3 is CASSYGQSYGYTF. CDR3 DNA sequence: TGTGCCAGCAGTTACGGACAGAGCTATGGCTACACCTTC.